The table lists the clone carrying this T cell receptor (beta chain) with a count of one. Its antigen is currently unknown. Trimming stripped 3 bases from V and 4 bases from J, with 12 bases between. CDR1 and CDR2 from the germline V gene are LGHNA and YSLEER. The length of the CDR3 is 14 residues. Data came from immunoSEQ multiplex PCR; TCRdb stores just in-frame clones and leaves some out. In the table there are roughly 75,000 clones, 75% to 90% of which are singletons. The data derive from a study of identifying expanded T cells in peripheral blood. Whole-study findings and limits: Over approximately two and four weeks, about 17 and 20 clones changed, versus more than 1 between replicates. Clone count variance between approximately 2-week samples rose with total template count.

Healthy donors had no documented immune events, such as infections, while sampled. V gene TRBV4-3 combines with J gene TRBJ2-5; D not resolved. The source is a person aged 18 to 75 in good health. The sequencing input was blood. The CDR3 bases are TGCGCCAGCAGCCAGGAGTTTGTGGGAGAGACCCAGTACTTC. Its protein product is CASSQEFVGETQYF.